Below, 7 T cell receptor beta chains from the same sample are listed, as sequenced in a study of cytomegalovirus exposure and HLA in healthy donors. A multiplex PCR was run with 60 Vbeta primers and 13 Jbeta primers. Clones were sequenced by immunoSEQ multiplex PCR, and TCRdb holds only the in-frame ones, with some missing. This table has about 170,000 clones, 85% appearing once. The sequencing sample was made of PBMCs. These TCRs come from a boy aged 2 to 9 in good health and CMV-seronegative.

This clone has only a few counts. The chain has TRBV2 and TRBJ1-1, with D possibly being TRBD1 (6 bases). Germline CDR1 and CDR2: SNHLY and FYNNEI. V gave up 0 bases and J gave up 1 base, with 12 bases separating them. The CDR3 has 16 amino acids. This CDR3 is CASSEASGTPNTEAFF. The CDR3 DNA is TGTGCCAGCAGTGAAGCGTCCGGGACACCGAACACTGAAGCTTTCTTT.

The rearrangement joins TRBV5-4 to TRBJ2-3; 7 bases are shared with TRBD1. Per the germline V gene, CDR1 is SGHNT and CDR2 is YYREEE (reference sequence). The CDR3 length is 14 residues. V trimming: 5 bases; J trimming: 3 bases; junction bases outside the gene matches: 6. Here the CDR3 reads CASRYRTGTDTQYF. CDR3 bases: TGTGCCAGCAGGTATCGGACAGGTACAGATACGCAGTATTTT.

V usage is TRBV30 and J usage is TRBJ1-6; D is undetermined. V was trimmed by 5 bases and J by 0 bases, leaving 11 bases between them. CDR1 GTSNPN and CDR2 SVGIG come from the germline V gene (reference sequence). CDR3 length: 15 residues. The CDR3 sequence: CAWHRVSSYNSPLHF. CDR3 DNA: TGTGCCTGGCACAGAGTCAGCTCCTATAATTCACCCCTCCACTTT. Variable domain in full (rest from reference TRBV30 and TRBJ1-6): SQTIHQWPATLVQPVGSPLSLECTVEGTSNPNLYWYRQAAGRGLQLLFYSVGIGQISSEVPQNLSASRPQDRQFILSSKKLLLSDSGFYLCAWHRVSSYNSPLHFGNGTRLTVT.

The chain uses TRBV6-6 and TRBJ2-7, with D hard to call. CDR1 is MNHNY and CDR2 is SVGAGI in the germline V gene (reference sequence). The CDR3 length is 12 residues. Trimming pared 7 bases from V and 3 bases from J, leaving 10 bases between. The CDR3 protein is CASTPNNYEQYF. CDR3 nucleotide sequence: TGTGCCAGCACCCCAAACAACTACGAGCAGTACTTC.

The CDR3 spells CASRKGGVSSYNEQFF. The DNA of the CDR3 is TGTGCCAGCAGAAAAGGCGGGGTTAGCTCCTACAATGAGCAGTTCTTC. V and J are TRBV11-1 and TRBJ2-1; the D gene is possibly TRBD2 (6 bases). There are 16 residues in the CDR3. V was pared by 6 bases and J by 0 bases, with 15 bases between. From germline, CDR1 is SGHAT and CDR2 FQDESV (reference sequence).

This chain links TRBV11-2 with TRBJ1-2; the match to TRBD1 covers 8 bases. Germline trimming cut 5 bases from V and 6 bases from J; bases unmatched to any gene: 5. Germline values: CDR1 SGHAT, CDR2 FQNNGV. The CDR3 is made up of 13 amino acids. DNA for the CDR3: TGTGCCAGCAGCGAGTGGACAGGGAATGGCTACACCTTC. The encoded protein is CASSEWTGNGYTF.

This clone was counted a few times. This chain joins TRBV7-9 and TRBJ1-1; a possible D gene is TRBD1 (6 bases). CDR1 SEHNR and CDR2 FQNEAQ come from the germline V gene (reference sequence). V was trimmed by 6 bases and J by 5 bases, leaving 10 bases between them. The CDR3 contains 12 residues. The CDR3: CASSGQSTEAFF. Here the CDR3 DNA reads TGTGCCAGCAGTGGACAGTCTACTGAAGCTTTCTTT. The complete variable domain, with remaining parts taken from reference TRBV7-9 and TRBJ1-1, reads DTGVSQNPRHKITKRGQNVTFRCDPISEHNRLYWYRQTLGQGPEFLTYFQNEAQLEKSRLLSDRFSAERPKGSFSTLEIQRTEQGDSAMYLCASSGQSTEAFFGQGTRLTVV.